This T cell receptor (beta chain) was recorded in a study of cytomegalovirus exposure and HLA in healthy donors. Study findings and constraints: 16,951 TCR beta sequences were associated with HLA alleles at 0.05 false discovery rate in a later analysis. Most of the CMV-associated TCR beta chains (in a later analysis) appeared to be HLA-restricted. A later analysis linked a missense variant in DCLRE1C to the trimming of TCR beta V and J genes.

Trimming cost V 0 bases and J 8 bases; bases outside gene matches: 4. This CDR3 contains 14 residues. The germline gives CDR1 SGHDT, CDR2 YYEEEE. PCR employed 60 Vbeta and 13 Jbeta primers. Here immunoSEQ multiplex PCR was the method, and the copy in TCRdb shows in-frame clones only, minus some. This sample yields around 170,000 clones, of which 82% are seen a single time; 0.7% to 0.95% belongs to the top ten. Comments on this clone: Antigen unknown.

The chain employs TRBV5-6 and TRBJ2-1; TRBD1 matches at 8 bases. Sequenced material: PBMCs. This receptor was taken from a young woman in good health and CMV-seronegative. The CDR3 loop is CASSLGQGTDEQFF. The CDR3 DNA is TGTGCCAGCAGCTTGGGACAGGGGACAGATGAGCAGTTCTTC.